What follows are 21 T cell receptor beta chains derived from one specimen sequenced in a study of T-cell reconstitution after alpha-beta-depleted transplantation in children. A TCRbeta library incorporating unique molecular identifiers was prepared. Each CDR3 protein is one row after TCRdb ran MiXCR on the PCR reads. The sample gives about 370,000 distinct CDR3 sequences, roughly 22% of which show up once; approximately 3.9% is in the top ten. Sequenced material: PBMCs from the stem cell graft donor, taken from the stem cell graft. The source of these receptors is a human donor who donated a stem cell graft to a child with acute myeloid leukemia.

The table lists this clonotype with a few counts. The rearrangement links TRBV9 to TRBJ2-3, with 7 bases lining up with TRBD2. J was trimmed by 4 bases and V by 3 bases; bases with no gene match: 14. CDR1 and CDR2 (germline): SGDLS, YYNGEE. The CDR3 runs to 17 residues. CDR3 DNA sequence: TGTGCCAGCAGCGCCTTACATTCCGGGCTAGCGGCAGATACGCAGTATTTT. It codes for CASSALHSGLAADTQYF.

J is TRBJ2-6 and V is TRBV12-3 or TRBV12-4; 7 nucleotides match TRBD1. The CDR3 is made up of 16 amino acids. V gave up 6 bases and J gave up 0 bases; unmatched junction bases: 5. Written as DNA, the CDR3 is TGTGCCAGCAGCTCGACAGGGACCTCTGGGGCCAACGTCCTGACTTTC. It specifies CASSSTGTSGANVLTF.

Ten or more counts support this clonotype. J is TRBJ2-3 and V is TRBV12-3 or TRBV12-4, with 9 bases lining up with TRBD2. This CDR3 is 15 amino acids long. V lost 3 bases to trimming and J lost 3 bases; unmatched junction nucleotides: 4. The CDR3 nucleotides read TGTGCCAGCAGTTTTGCGGGAGGGAATACAGATACGCAGTATTTT. This sequence encodes CASSFAGGNTDTQYF.

This clonotype has just one count. The chain joins TRBV4-1 to TRBJ2-7, with no clear D. In germline, CDR1 is MGHRA, CDR2 YSYEKL. This CDR3 comprises 16 residues. V was trimmed by 1 base and J by 2 bases, leaving 15 bases between them. CDR3 loop: CASSQVGRPNTYEQYF. CDR3 in DNA: TGCGCCAGCAGCCAAGTTGGGCGTCCGAACACCTACGAGCAGTACTTC.

This clonotype was seen at least ten times. The chain recombines TRBV29-1 with TRBJ2-4; 8 bases agree with TRBD1. J gave up 10 bases and V 5 bases, and 16 bases lay outside the gene matches. The CDR3 is made up of 15 amino acids. In germline, CDR1 is SQVTM, CDR2 ANQGSEA. CDR3 in amino acids: CSVKVQEGQGGIQYF. The DNA of the CDR3 is TGCAGCGTTAAAGTGCAGGAAGGACAGGGCGGTATTCAGTACTTC.

This clonotype was recorded at least ten times. J is TRBJ2-1 and V is TRBV29-1, with D perhaps TRBD2 (5 bases). This CDR3 has 12 residues. V gave up 4 bases and J gave up 6 bases, with 10 bases separating them. CDR1 and CDR2 (germline): SQVTM, ANQGSEA. The CDR3 spells CSVVARPNEQFF. CDR3 DNA sequence: TGCAGCGTTGTAGCGAGACCCAATGAGCAGTTCTTC.

This chain uses TRBV28 with TRBJ1-6; 7 bases are a match to TRBD1. The CDR3 contains 15 residues. V shed 4 bases and J 7 bases; nucleotides not matched to a gene: 7. From germline, CDR1 is MDHEN and CDR2 SYDVKM. CDR3 DNA sequence: TGTGCCAGCAGTTCTCTAACAGGGGTGAATTCACCCCTCCACTTT. Translation gives CASSSLTGVNSPLHF.

The chain employs TRBV4-2 and TRBJ2-7; 8 positions match TRBD1. J was trimmed by 1 base and V by 4 bases; bases with no gene match: 9. CDR1 and CDR2 (germline): LGHNA, YNFKEQ. The CDR3 runs 16 residues. CDR3 in DNA: TGTGCCAGCAGCCCGTCAGACAGGGGTGGATCCTACGAGCAGTACTTC. Residues: CASSPSDRGGSYEQYF.

The rearrangement joins TRBV6-4 to TRBJ1-1, with D hard to call. The CDR3 contains 13 residues. From germline, CDR1 is MRHNA and CDR2 SNTAGT. Trimming left V 4 bases short and J 2 bases short, with 8 bases between. CDR3: CASSGRSNTEAFF. Written as DNA, the CDR3 is TGTGCCAGCAGTGGCAGGAGTAACACTGAAGCTTTCTTT.

This chain uses TRBV28 with TRBJ2-5, with D unresolved. The CDR3 extends over 13 amino acids. CDR1 MDHEN and CDR2 SYDVKM come from the germline V gene. Between the trimmed V and J ends, which lost 3 bases and 7 bases, there was a span of 12 bases. The CDR3 nucleotides read TGTGCCAGCAGTTTGACGGCGGTGCGGACCCAGTACTTC. Its translation is CASSLTAVRTQYF.

This clonotype was seen only a few times. The chain joins TRBV27 to TRBJ1-1; D is perhaps TRBD1 (5 bases). V gave up 4 bases and J gave up 4 bases, with 10 bases separating them. Germline CDR1 and CDR2: MNHEY and SMNVEV (reference sequence). CDR3 size: 13 residues. This chain's CDR3 is CASSSGAITEAFF. The CDR3 region has the DNA TGTGCCAGCAGTTCCGGGGCGATCACTGAAGCTTTCTTT.

Here the CDR3 reads CASSLLGQHTDTQYF. For the CDR3, the DNA is TGCGCCAGCAGCTTGTTGGGACAGCACACAGATACGCAGTATTTT. The chain employs TRBV5-1 and TRBJ2-3; 7 nucleotides align to TRBD1. V was pared by 1 base and J by 2 bases, with 4 bases of the junction left unmatched. Germline CDR1 reads SGHRS; CDR2 reads YFSETQ. This CDR3 spans 15 amino acids. Based on the CDR3 plus reference TRBV5-1 and TRBJ2-3, the full variable domain is KAGVTQTPRYLIKTRGQQVTLSCSPISGHRSVSWYQQTPGQGLQFLFEYFSETQRNKGNFPGRFSGRQFSNSRSEMNVSTLELGDSALYLCASSLLGQHTDTQYFGPGTRLTVL.

J is TRBJ1-4 and V is TRBV12-3 or TRBV12-4; D is perhaps TRBD1 (6 bases). This CDR3 has 13 residues. Trimming took 3 bases from V and 6 from J, leaving 8 bases between them. CDR3 in amino acids: CASSFGTYEKLFF. The DNA for the CDR3 is TGTGCCAGCAGTTTCGGGACATATGAAAAACTGTTTTTT.

This clonotype was seen a few times. The chain has TRBV9 and TRBJ2-2; D remains unclear. The CDR3 has 11 amino acids. Germline CDR1 reads SGDLS; CDR2 reads YYNGEE. Trimming left V 4 bases short and J 6 bases short, with 4 bases between. This CDR3 reads CASSIPGELFF. The CDR3 region has the DNA TGTGCCAGCAGCATCCCCGGGGAGCTGTTTTTT.

This chain connects TRBV9 to TRBJ2-7; D may be TRBD1 (5 bases). The CDR3 consists of 13 residues. Germline V gene sequence: CDR1 SGDLS, CDR2 YYNGEE. The ends were cut back, 6 bases at V and 5 bases at J, with 15 bases in the middle. CDR3 bases: TGTGCCAGCAACCTAGGGAAAGGGGACGAGCAGTACTTC. Translating it yields CASNLGKGDEQYF. The complete variable domain, with remaining parts taken from reference TRBV9 and TRBJ2-7, reads DSGVTQTPKHLITATGQRVTLRCSPRSGDLSVYWYQQSLDQGLQFLIQYYNGEERAKGNILERFSAQQFPDLHSELNLSSLELGDSALYFCASNLGKGDEQYFGPGTRLTVT.

The gene calls are TRBV11-2 and TRBJ1-4; D is unclear. This CDR3 has 14 residues. Germline CDR1 is SGHAT and CDR2 is FQNNGV. Trimming removed 3 bases from V and 4 bases from J, with 9 bases in between. CDR3 amino acids: CASSLSGINEKLFF. As DNA, the CDR3 is TGTGCCAGCAGCTTGAGTGGCATTAATGAAAAACTGTTTTTT.

There are many counts of this clonotype. The genes are TRBV29-1 and TRBJ2-7; D could derive from TRBD1 or TRBD2 (5 bases each). The germline V and J ends were trimmed by 2 bases and 4 bases, with 18 bases remaining between them. The CDR3 length is 15 residues. Per germline, CDR1 SQVTM and CDR2 ANQGSEA. Written as DNA, the CDR3 is TGCAGCGTTGAATCGTCCCAGACAGAGGGATACGAGCAGTACTTC. As protein: CSVESSQTEGYEQYF.

This clonotype was detected only a few times. The V call is TRBV29-1, the J call TRBJ2-3; possibly TRBD2 for D (5 bases). The CDR3 runs 13 residues. CDR1 is SQVTM and CDR2 is ANQGSEA in the germline V gene. The ends were cut back, 4 bases at V and 10 bases at J, with 18 bases in the middle. The CDR3 here is CSVAASTTPSQYF. The CDR3 nucleotides are TGCAGCGTTGCGGCTAGCACCACTCCATCGCAGTATTTT.

J is TRBJ2-4 and V is TRBV11-3, with 8 bases identical to TRBD1. CDR3 length: 13 residues. CDR1 is SGHNT, CDR2 YENEEA, per germline. V shed 5 bases, J shed 13 bases, and the junction held 10 bases outside the gene matches. CDR3 region: CASSPPPDRAQYF. CDR3 DNA sequence: TGTGCCAGCAGCCCCCCCCCGGACAGGGCGCAGTACTTC.

This chain joins TRBV5-5 and TRBJ2-7, with 7 bases identical to TRBD1. Germline V gene sequence: CDR1 SGHKS, CDR2 YYEKEE (reference sequence). J lost 6 bases, V lost 4 bases, and 10 bases had no gene match. This CDR3 contains 14 residues. DNA for the CDR3: TGTGCCAGCAGCATGGGACAGTCGCCGGCCGAGCAGTACTTC. Translated: CASSMGQSPAEQYF.

The sample holds many counts of this clonotype. The genes are TRBV6-1 and TRBJ2-7; D possibly corresponds to TRBD1 (5 bases). The germline V gene encodes CDR1 MNHNS and CDR2 SASEGT. V lost 6 bases, J lost 3 bases, and 12 bases lay in between. The CDR3 has 13 amino acids. The CDR3 sequence is CASSQLRGYEQYF. The CDR3 region has the DNA TGTGCCAGCAGCCAGTTAAGGGGCTACGAGCAGTACTTC.